Each of the 10 T cell receptor beta chains below was sequenced from the same sample in a study of beta chain features in type 1 diabetes. The study reverse transcribed the entire isolated RNA, so it sequenced expressed TCRB transcripts. Method: immunoSEQ multiplex PCR; TCRdb's copy keeps in-frame clones and lacks some. The sample shows 130,000 to 150,000 clones, about 44% of them seen only once. Sequencing was done on a sample of Tregs from blood. These receptors were collected from a young man in good health.

The genes are TRBV18 and TRBJ2-3, with D possibly matching TRBD2 (5 bases). This CDR3 region has 16 residues. In germline, CDR1 is KGHSH, CDR2 LQKENI. The V gene lost 2 bases and the J gene lost 3 bases, with 15 bases spanning the gap. The DNA of the CDR3 is TGTGCCAGCTCACCATTCGGAGCGGCGGCAACAGATACGCAGTATTTT. Translation: CASSPFGAAATDTQYF.

This clone came up a few times. The rearrangement uses TRBV30 and TRBJ2-5, with TRBD2 matching 10 bases. The germline V gene has CDR1 GTSNPN and CDR2 SVGIG (reference sequence). V dropped 1 base and J dropped 5; count of bases not matched to a gene: 7. This CDR3 is 15 amino acids long. The CDR3 loop is CAWSAHSGRTETQYF. The CDR3 bases are TGTGCCTGGAGTGCCCATAGCGGGAGGACGGAGACCCAGTACTTC.

The chain is built from TRBV6-5 and TRBJ2-7, with D tentatively TRBD1 (5 bases). In germline, CDR1 is MNHEY, CDR2 SVGAGI. V lost 6 bases and J 12 bases, leaving 15 bases between the germline ends. The CDR3 has 11 residues. CDR3 nucleotide sequence: TGTGCCAGCAGCCGAGGCGACAGATGGTACTTC. It codes for CASSRGDRWYF.

The chain has TRBV7-8 and TRBJ1-1; TRBD1 matches at 8 bases. With V trimmed by 3 bases and J by 6 bases, 3 bases remained unmatched. This CDR3 is 13 amino acids long. Germline values: CDR1 SGHVS, CDR2 FQNEAQ. This chain's CDR3 is CASSFRGLPEAFF. CDR3 nucleotides: TGTGCCAGCAGCTTCAGGGGGCTCCCTGAAGCTTTCTTT.

The V and J genes are TRBV7-9 and TRBJ1-2; 7 positions agree with TRBD1. The CDR3 spans 13 residues. The J segment lost 2 bases and the V segment lost 6 bases, leaving 3 bases of the junction unmatched. Germline V gene lookup returns CDR1 SEHNR and CDR2 FQNEAQ (reference sequence). CDR3 protein: CASRQGQNYGYTF. In DNA form, the CDR3 reads TGTGCCAGCAGACAGGGACAGAACTATGGCTACACCTTC.

The V call is TRBV5-6, the J call TRBJ2-1; 7 bases match TRBD2. Trimming cost V 4 bases and J 0 bases; bases outside gene matches: 10. There are 17 residues in the CDR3. Germline CDR1 reads SGHDT; CDR2 reads YYEEEE. The CDR3, as DNA: TGTGCCAGCAGCCCCACTTGGGGGGGTAGCTCCTACAATGAGCAGTTCTTC. Translation gives CASSPTWGGSSYNEQFF.

The chain has TRBV5-5 and TRBJ2-3; possible D gene TRBD2, 5 bases. The V end lost 0 bases, the J end lost 1 base, and 12 bases lay between the germline ends. Looked up from germline, CDR1 is SGHKS and CDR2 is YYEKEE (reference sequence). The CDR3 extends over 16 amino acids. In DNA, the CDR3 is TGTGCCAGCAGCTTGGCCGGGGTGGTTGGCACAGATACGCAGTATTTT. It specifies CASSLAGVVGTDTQYF. The variable domain in full, with the rest retrieved from reference TRBV5-5 and TRBJ2-3, is DAGVTQSPTHLIKTRGQQVTLRCSPISGHKSVSWYQQVLGQGPQFIFQYYEKEERGRGNFPDRFSARQFPNYSSELNVNALLLGDSALYLCASSLAGVVGTDTQYFGPGTRLTVL.

The chain recombines TRBV4-1 with TRBJ2-7; TRBD1 aligns across 9 bases. V was clipped by 5 bases and J by 5 bases; unmatched bases: 16. This CDR3 spans 17 amino acids. Per the germline V gene, CDR1 is MGHRA and CDR2 is YSYEKL. The CDR3 coding sequence is TGCGCCAGCAGCAGACAGGGGGTAGTACTCCGGGGGAACGAGCAGTACTTC. This sequence encodes CASSRQGVVLRGNEQYF.

This chain joins TRBV7-3 and TRBJ2-2; weak D call: TRBD1 (6 bases). The CDR3 length is 15 residues. V was pared by 1 base and J by 7 bases, with 13 bases between. Germline CDR1 SGHTA, CDR2 FQGTGA. Here the CDR3 DNA reads TGTGCCAGCAGCTTAAGCCAGGGGCCGAGCGGGGAGCTGTTTTTT. It is translated as CASSLSQGPSGELFF. Filled out from reference TRBV7-3 and TRBJ2-2, the complete variable domain reads GAGVSQTPSNKVTEKGKYVELRCDPISGHTALYWYRQSLGQGPEFLIYFQGTGAADDSGLPNDRFFAVRPEGSVSTLKIQRTERGDSAVYLCASSLSQGPSGELFFGEGSRLTVL.

This clone was detected once. The V call is TRBV16, the J call TRBJ1-5, with 7 bases matching TRBD1. V was pared by 4 bases and J by 0 bases, with 0 bases of the junction left unmatched. Germline CDR1 KGHSY, CDR2 FQNENV. The CDR3 is 14 amino acids. CDR3 sequence reads: CASSRDSSNQPQHF. The CDR3 DNA follows: TGTGCCAGCAGCCGGGACAGTAGCAATCAGCCCCAGCATTTT.